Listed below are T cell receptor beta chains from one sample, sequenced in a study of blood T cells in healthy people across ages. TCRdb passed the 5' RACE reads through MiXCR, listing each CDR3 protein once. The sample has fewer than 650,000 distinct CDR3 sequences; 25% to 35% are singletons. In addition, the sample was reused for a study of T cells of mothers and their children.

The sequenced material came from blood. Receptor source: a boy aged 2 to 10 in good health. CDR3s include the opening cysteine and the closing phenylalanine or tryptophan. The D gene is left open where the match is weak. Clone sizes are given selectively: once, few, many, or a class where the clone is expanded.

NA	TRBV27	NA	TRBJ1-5	CASSWGMHQPQHF	TGTGCCAGCAGTTGGGGAATGCATCAGCCCCAGCATTTT
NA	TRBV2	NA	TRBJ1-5	CASSVMVGGSNQPQHF	TGTGCCAGCAGTGTAATGGTTGGTGGGTCCAATCAGCCCCAGCATTTT
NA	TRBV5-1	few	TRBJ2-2	CASSLAGQNTGELFF	TGCGCCAGCAGCTTGGCGGGACAGAACACCGGGGAGCTGTTTTTT
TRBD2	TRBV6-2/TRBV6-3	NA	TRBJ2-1	CASSSGLGTRNYNEQFF	TGTGCCAGCAGTTCTGGACTCGGGACTAGAAATTACAATGAGCAGTTCTTC
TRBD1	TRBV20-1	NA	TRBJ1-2	CSAGQGNYGYTF	TGCAGTGCCGGACAGGGAAACTATGGCTACACCTTC
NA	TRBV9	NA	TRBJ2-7	CASSTRDTTYEQYF	TGTGCCAGCAGCACTCGGGACACAACCTACGAGCAGTACTTC
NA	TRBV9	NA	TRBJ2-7	CASSVDPGLTDEQYF	TGTGCCAGCAGCGTAGATCCGGGACTTACCGACGAGCAGTACTTC
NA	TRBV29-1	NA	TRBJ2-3	CSVDAVGLDTDTQYF	TGCAGCGTTGATGCGGTAGGGCTGGACACAGATACGCAGTATTTT
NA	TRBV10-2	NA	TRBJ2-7	CASSESPYEQYF	TGCGCCAGCAGTGAGTCCCCGTACGAGCAGTACTTC
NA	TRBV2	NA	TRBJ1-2	CASRPGVDYGYTF	TGTGCCAGCAGGCCGGGGGTAGACTATGGCTACACCTTC
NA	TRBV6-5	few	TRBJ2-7	CASSYLRRAAMAYEQYF	TGTGCCAGCAGTTACTTGCGACGAGCCGCCATGGCCTACGAGCAGTACTTC
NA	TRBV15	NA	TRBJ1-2	CATRGEDINYGYTF	TGTGCCACCCGGGGAGAAGACATAAACTATGGCTACACCTTC
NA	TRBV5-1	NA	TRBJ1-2	CASSLMTENFGYTF	TGCGCCAGCAGCCTGATGACTGAGAACTTCGGCTACACCTTC
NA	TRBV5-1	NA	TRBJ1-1	CASKPGHRTEAFF	TGCGCCAGCAAACCGGGACATCGAACTGAAGCTTTCTTT
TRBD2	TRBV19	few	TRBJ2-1	CASSPQAGGPTNEQFF	TGTGCCAGTAGTCCGCAAGCGGGAGGGCCAACGAATGAGCAGTTCTTC
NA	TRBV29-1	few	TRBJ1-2	CSVARRQAPPQDGYTF	TGCAGCGTTGCTCGAAGACAGGCCCCACCGCAGGATGGCTACACCTTC
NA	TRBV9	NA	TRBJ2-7	CASSVDPGRAYEQYF	TGTGCCAGCAGCGTAGATCCAGGGAGAGCCTACGAGCAGTACTTC
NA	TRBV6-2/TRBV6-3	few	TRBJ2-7	CASSGIRGYEQYF	TGTGCCAGCAGCGGAATTAGGGGTTACGAGCAGTACTTC